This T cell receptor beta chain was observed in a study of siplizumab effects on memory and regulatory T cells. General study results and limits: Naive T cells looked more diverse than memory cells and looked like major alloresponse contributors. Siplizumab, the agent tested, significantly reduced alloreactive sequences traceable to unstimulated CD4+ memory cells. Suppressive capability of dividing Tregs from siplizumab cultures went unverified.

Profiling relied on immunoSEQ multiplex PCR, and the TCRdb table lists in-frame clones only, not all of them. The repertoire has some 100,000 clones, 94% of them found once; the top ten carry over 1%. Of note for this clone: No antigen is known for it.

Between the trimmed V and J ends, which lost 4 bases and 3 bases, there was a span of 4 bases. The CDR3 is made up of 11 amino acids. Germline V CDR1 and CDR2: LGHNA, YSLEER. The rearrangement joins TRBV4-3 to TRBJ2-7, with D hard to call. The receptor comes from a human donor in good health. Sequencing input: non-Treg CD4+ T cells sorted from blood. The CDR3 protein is CASSPHYEQYF. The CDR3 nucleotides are TGCGCCAGCAGCCCGCACTACGAGCAGTACTTC.